This T cell receptor (beta chain) was retrieved from a study of regulatory T cells in long-lasting Graves disease. Study context: Graves' patients, newly diagnosed, had taken antithyroid drugs under 3 months.

CDR3 length: 15 residues. The V and J ends lost 6 bases and 14 bases, in that order; junction bases with no gene match: 17. Germline lookup yields CDR1 WSHSY and CDR2 SAAADI. This clonotype was counted many times. Time point noted: newly diagnosed GD, antithyroid drugs for less than 3 months. PBMC RNA served as the TCR library source. It was by American Thyroid Association guidelines that Graves' disease was diagnosed. Each patient gave 7.5 to 9 milliliters of EDTA-anticoagulated peripheral blood. To make TCR beta libraries, researchers used iRepertoire HTBI primers and Arm-PCR of CDR3 regions. TCRdb itself ran the multiplex PCR reads through MiXCR, one entry per CDR3 protein. The data hold hundreds of thousands of distinct CDR3 sequences, with roughly 16% observed a single time.

This sequence joins TRBV10-2 and TRBJ2-1; 9 bases align to TRBD2. This clonotype originated in a female donor with Graves disease. Source: peripheral blood mononuclear cells (PBMCs), taken at new diagnosis, from a patient treated with antithyroid drugs. The CDR3 DNA follows: TGCGCCAGCAGCCCCACTGGGGGGAGCGGGGGGCCTGAGTTCTTC. Translated, it gives CASSPTGGSGGPEFF.